This T cell receptor (beta chain) emerged from a study of blood T cell repertoires in COVID-19. Study-level background: The United States, Italy and Spain were the sources of the acute and convalescent COVID-19 samples. The analysed material was cDNA or gDNA that came from T cells, B-cell-depleted T cells, or PBMCs.

Original data processing: Amplification of reference gene primers provided the estimated nucleated cell counts. Sequenced by immunoSEQ multiplex PCR; TCRdb stores in-frame clones only, minus some. Clonal size and the V and J genes are those of that table, whereas D and trimming came from the DNA. The data contain some 70,000 clones, about 86% of them singletons. The V segment lost 3 bases and the J segment 3 bases; nucleotides outside the gene matches: 7. Per germline, CDR1 SGHNT and CDR2 YYREEE (reference sequence). This CDR3 spans 15 amino acids. The receptor's source is a woman between 55 and 75 years old with acute or convalescent COVID-19. Sequenced material: peripheral blood. The genes are TRBV5-4 and TRBJ1-1; 8 bases align to TRBD1. CDR3 nucleotide sequence: TGTGCCAGCAGCTCCAGGGGGCTTGGGGACACTGAAGCTTTCTTT. Translated: CASSSRGLGDTEAFF.